The 8 T cell receptor beta chains given below trace back to one sample, sequenced in a study of control samples from healthy donors and cancer patients. Measured with immunoSEQ multiplex PCR; TCRdb has only the in-frame clones, and not every one. The sample lists about 64,000 clones, 80% to 95% seen once, with about 1.7% in the top ten. The sample taken for sequencing was PBMCs. These receptors were obtained from a middle-aged man with colorectal cancer.

Here the CDR3 reads CASSLGLGTAGRLFF. The CDR3 nucleotides are TGTGCCAGCAGCTTAGGCTTGGGGACTGCCGGGAGACTGTTTTTT. The chain links TRBV7-8 to TRBJ1-4; the D gene is possibly TRBD1 (5 bases). V was trimmed by 1 base and J by 13 bases, leaving 19 bases between them. Germline V gene sequence: CDR1 SGHVS, CDR2 FQNEAQ. This CDR3 has 15 residues.

CDR3 nucleotide sequence: TGTGCCAGCTCATCACAAACAGTGAACACTGAAGCTTTCTTT. This gives the protein CASSSQTVNTEAFF. The rearrangement uses TRBV18 and TRBJ1-1; D call uncertain. Germline V lookup: CDR1 KGHSH, CDR2 LQKENI. V was shortened by 5 bases and J by 0 bases, with 10 bases between the two germline ends. The CDR3 has 14 residues.

This clone was found once. The chain recombines TRBV3-1 (or the pseudogene TRBV3-2) with TRBJ2-7; a weak D match, TRBD1 (6 bases). Between the trimmed V and J ends, which lost 2 bases and 4 bases, there was a span of 12 bases. The CDR3 contains 14 residues. CDR1 and CDR2 from the germline V gene are LGHDT and YNNKEL (reference sequence). The CDR3 sequence: CASSQTVTGYEQYF. In DNA form, the CDR3 reads TGTGCCAGCAGCCAAACTGTCACAGGGTACGAGCAGTACTTC.

The J gene is TRBJ2-7, the V gene TRBV4-1, with 8 bases fitting TRBD2. V dropped 1 base and J dropped 4; count of bases not matched to a gene: 6. Germline V CDR1 and CDR2: MGHRA, YSYEKL. The CDR3 extends over 15 amino acids. CDR3 DNA sequence: TGCGCCAGCAGCCAAGTAAGAGCGGGGGTTTACGAGCAGTACTTC. As protein: CASSQVRAGVYEQYF.

The chain links TRBV18 to TRBJ1-1; D is unresolved. The CDR3 extends over 14 amino acids. Germline V gives CDR1 KGHSH, CDR2 LQKENI. Trimming removed 1 base at V and 6 bases at J, with 12 bases between. The CDR3 sequence is CASSPQAAHAEAFF. The DNA for the CDR3 is TGTGCCAGCTCACCACAGGCGGCCCACGCTGAAGCTTTCTTT.

Remarks on this clone: An end of the junction does not agree with germline; a read error may underlie this. The gene calls are TRBV6-6 and TRBJ1-5; 8 positions match TRBD1. Germline-derived CDR1 and CDR2 are MNHNY and SVGAGI (reference sequence). The CDR3 runs to 12 residues. CDR3 coding DNA: TGTGCCAGCACAGGGGGCAAGCAGCCCCAGCATTTT. This sequence encodes CASTGGKQPQHF.

This chain connects TRBV20-1 to TRBJ2-3; 12 positions match TRBD2. V shed 3 bases, J shed 1 base, and the junction held 8 bases outside the gene matches. Germline V lookup: CDR1 DFQATT, CDR2 SNEGSKA (reference sequence). This CDR3 comprises 17 residues. The CDR3 spells CSASKASGGAGTDTQYF. CDR3 coding DNA: TGCAGTGCTAGTAAGGCTAGCGGGGGGGCCGGCACAGATACGCAGTATTTT.

The chain uses TRBV12-3 or TRBV12-4 and TRBJ2-1; 7 nucleotides agree with TRBD1. Unmatched junction bases numbered 4, after V lost 6 bases and J lost 8 bases. The CDR3 runs to 12 residues. The CDR3 sequence is CASSLTGDEQFF. CDR3 nucleotides: TGTGCCAGCAGCTTAACAGGGGATGAGCAGTTCTTC.